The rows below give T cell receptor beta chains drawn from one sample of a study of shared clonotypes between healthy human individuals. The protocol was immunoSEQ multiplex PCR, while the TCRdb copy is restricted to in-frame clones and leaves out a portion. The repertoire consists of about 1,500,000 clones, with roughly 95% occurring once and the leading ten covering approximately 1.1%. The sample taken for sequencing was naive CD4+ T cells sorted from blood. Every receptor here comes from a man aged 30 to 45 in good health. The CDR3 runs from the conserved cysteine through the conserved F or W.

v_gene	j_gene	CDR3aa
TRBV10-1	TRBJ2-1	CASIPAWYNEQFF
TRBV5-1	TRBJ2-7	CASSFDYEQYF
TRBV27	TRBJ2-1	CASGTSGIPSVQFF
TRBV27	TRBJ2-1	CASSLRHLILYNEQFF
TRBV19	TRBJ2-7	CASTGRTGGQHEQYF
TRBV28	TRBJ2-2	CASSWGGPSGTGELFF
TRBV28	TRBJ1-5	CASSLSYKNQPQHF
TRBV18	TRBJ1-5	CASSTDETGGYSNQPQHF
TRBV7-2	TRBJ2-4	CASSPGTGGAKNIQYF
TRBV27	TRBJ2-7	CASSLRDRAEQYF
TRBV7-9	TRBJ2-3	CASSPQSSEDTQYF
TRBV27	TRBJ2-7	CASSLSSTHEQYF
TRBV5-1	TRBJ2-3	CASSLPTVADTQYF
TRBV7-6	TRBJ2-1	CASSLATATYSYNEQFF
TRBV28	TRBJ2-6	CASSFVQRFPSGANVLTF
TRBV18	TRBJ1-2	CASSPGGGSGYTF
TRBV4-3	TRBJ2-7	CASSQELAGGPDEQYF
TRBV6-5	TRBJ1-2	CASRKTGLRGYTF
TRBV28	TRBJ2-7	CAIQESYEQYF
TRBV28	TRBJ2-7	CASSTPGLAAYEQYF
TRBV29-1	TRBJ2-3	CSVLATSTDTQYF
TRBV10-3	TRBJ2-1	CAISEDLQFNNEQFF
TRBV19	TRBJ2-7	CASSPGQGTGEQYF
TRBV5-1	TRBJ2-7	CASRILAGGLGEQYF
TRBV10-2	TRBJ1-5	CASSESRGTLYQPQHF
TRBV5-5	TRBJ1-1	CASSRQQYTEAFF
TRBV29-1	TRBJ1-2	CSVEPNYYGYTF
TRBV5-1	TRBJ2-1	CASSAGLAGFNEQFF